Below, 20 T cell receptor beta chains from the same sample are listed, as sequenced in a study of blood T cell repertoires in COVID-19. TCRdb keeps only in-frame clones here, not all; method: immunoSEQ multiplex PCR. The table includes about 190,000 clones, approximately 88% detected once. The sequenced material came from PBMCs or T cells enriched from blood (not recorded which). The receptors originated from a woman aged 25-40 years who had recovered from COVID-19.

CDR3 sequence: CASSLAPTVVNEQFF. In nucleotides, the CDR3 is TGCGCCAGCAGCTTGGCGCCGACAGTGGTCAATGAGCAGTTCTTC. V usage is TRBV5-1 and J usage is TRBJ2-1, with a tentative D call TRBD1 (5 bases). The V end was cut by 0 bases, the J end by 6 bases, with 13 bases between. Germline assignment: CDR1 SGHRS and CDR2 YFSETQ. This CDR3 is built from 15 residues. The full variable domain, its missing parts supplied by reference TRBV5-1 and TRBJ2-1, is KAGVTQTPRYLIKTRGQQVTLSCSPISGHRSVSWYQQTPGQGLQFLFEYFSETQRNKGNFPGRFSGRQFSNSRSEMNVSTLELGDSALYLCASSLAPTVVNEQFFGPGTRLTVL.

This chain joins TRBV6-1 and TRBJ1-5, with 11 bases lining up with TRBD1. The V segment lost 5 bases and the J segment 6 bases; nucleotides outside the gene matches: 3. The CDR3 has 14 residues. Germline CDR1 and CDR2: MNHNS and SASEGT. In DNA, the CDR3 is TGTGCCAGCAGTAGGGACAGGGGGTTTCAGCCCCAGCATTTT. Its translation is CASSRDRGFQPQHF.

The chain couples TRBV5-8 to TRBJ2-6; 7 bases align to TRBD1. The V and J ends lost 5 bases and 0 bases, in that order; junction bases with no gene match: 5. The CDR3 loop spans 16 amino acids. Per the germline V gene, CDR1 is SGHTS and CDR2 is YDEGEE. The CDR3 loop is CASRRQGFSGANVLTF. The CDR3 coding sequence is TGTGCCAGCAGGCGACAGGGCTTCTCTGGGGCCAACGTCCTGACTTTC.

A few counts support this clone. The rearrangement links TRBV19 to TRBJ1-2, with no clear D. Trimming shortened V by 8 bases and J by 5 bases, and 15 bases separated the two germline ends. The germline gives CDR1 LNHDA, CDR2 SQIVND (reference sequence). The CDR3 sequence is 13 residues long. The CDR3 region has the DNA TGTGCCAGTCGTCGGGCGGGCCAGTATGGCTACACCTTC. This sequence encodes CASRRAGQYGYTF.

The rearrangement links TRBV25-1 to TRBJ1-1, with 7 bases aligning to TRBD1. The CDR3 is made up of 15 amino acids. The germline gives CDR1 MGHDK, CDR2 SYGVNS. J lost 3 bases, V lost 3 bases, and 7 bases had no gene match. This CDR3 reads CASSEPDRVDTEAFF. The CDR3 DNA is TGTGCCAGCAGTGAGCCCGACAGGGTGGACACTGAAGCTTTCTTT. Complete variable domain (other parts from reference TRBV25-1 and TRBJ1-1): EADIYQTPRYLVIGTGKKITLECSQTMGHDKMYWYQQDPGMELHLIHYSYGVNSTEKGDLSSESTVSRIRTEHFPLTLESARPSHTSQYLCASSEPDRVDTEAFFGQGTRLTVV.

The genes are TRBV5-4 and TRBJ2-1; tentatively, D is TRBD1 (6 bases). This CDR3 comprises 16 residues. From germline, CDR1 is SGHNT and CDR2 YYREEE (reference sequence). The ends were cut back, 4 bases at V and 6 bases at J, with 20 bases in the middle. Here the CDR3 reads CASSPGHPLGGNEQFF. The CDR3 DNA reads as TGTGCCAGCAGCCCGGGACACCCCCTAGGTGGCAATGAGCAGTTCTTC.

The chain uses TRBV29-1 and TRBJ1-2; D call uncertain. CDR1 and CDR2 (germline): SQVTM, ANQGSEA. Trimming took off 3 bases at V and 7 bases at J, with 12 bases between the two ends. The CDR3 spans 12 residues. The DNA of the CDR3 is TGCAGCGTTGATCATCCCTCTATTGGCTACACCTTC. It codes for CSVDHPSIGYTF.

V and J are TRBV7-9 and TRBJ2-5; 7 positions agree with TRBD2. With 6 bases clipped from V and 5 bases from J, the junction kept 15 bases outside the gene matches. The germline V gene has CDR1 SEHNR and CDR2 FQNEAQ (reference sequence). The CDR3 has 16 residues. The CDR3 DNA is TGTGCCAGCAGGAAAGGGGATCTAGCGGATGGGGAGACCCAGTACTTC. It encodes CASRKGDLADGETQYF.

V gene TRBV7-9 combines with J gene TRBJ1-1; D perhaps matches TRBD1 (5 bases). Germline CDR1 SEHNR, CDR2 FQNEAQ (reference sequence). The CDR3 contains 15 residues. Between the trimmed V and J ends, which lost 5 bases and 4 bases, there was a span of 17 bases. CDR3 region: CASSPRGGGSTEAFF. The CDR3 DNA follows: TGTGCCAGCAGCCCTCGCGGGGGGGGAAGCACTGAAGCTTTCTTT.

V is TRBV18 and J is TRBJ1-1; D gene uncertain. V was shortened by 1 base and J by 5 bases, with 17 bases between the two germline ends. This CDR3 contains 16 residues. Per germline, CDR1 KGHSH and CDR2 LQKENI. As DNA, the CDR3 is TGTGCCAGCTCACCACATCCCGCGGGTAGGACGACTGAAGCTTTCTTT. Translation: CASSPHPAGRTTEAFF.

Written as DNA, the CDR3 is TGTGCCAGCAGCCTCAGGGTAGGAGGCTACACCTTC. Translation: CASSLRVGGYTF. The chain uses TRBV5-6 and TRBJ1-2; possibly TRBD1 for D (5 bases). V dropped 4 bases and J dropped 8 bases, with 12 bases sitting between them. Germline V gene sequence: CDR1 SGHDT, CDR2 YYEEEE. The CDR3 totals 12 residues.

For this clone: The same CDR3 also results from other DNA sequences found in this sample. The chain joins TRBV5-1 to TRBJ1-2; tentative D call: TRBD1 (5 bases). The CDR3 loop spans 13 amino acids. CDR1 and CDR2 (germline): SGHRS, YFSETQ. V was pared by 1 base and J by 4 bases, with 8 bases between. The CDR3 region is CASSLSGGYGYTF. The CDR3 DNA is TGCGCCAGCAGCTTGTCCGGGGGCTATGGCTACACCTTC.

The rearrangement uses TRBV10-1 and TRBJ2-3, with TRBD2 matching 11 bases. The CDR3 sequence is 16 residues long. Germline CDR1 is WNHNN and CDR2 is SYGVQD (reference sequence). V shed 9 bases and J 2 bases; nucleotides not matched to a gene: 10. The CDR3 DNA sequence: TGCGCCAGGAGGGCGGGACTAGCGGTTTTCACAGATACGCAGTATTTT. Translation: CARRAGLAVFTDTQYF.

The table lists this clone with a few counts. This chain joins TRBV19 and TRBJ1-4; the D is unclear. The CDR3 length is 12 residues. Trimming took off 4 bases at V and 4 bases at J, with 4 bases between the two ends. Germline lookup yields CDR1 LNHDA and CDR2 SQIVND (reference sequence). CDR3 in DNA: TGTGCCAGTAGTAACAGTAATGAAAAACTGTTTTTT. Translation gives CASSNSNEKLFF.

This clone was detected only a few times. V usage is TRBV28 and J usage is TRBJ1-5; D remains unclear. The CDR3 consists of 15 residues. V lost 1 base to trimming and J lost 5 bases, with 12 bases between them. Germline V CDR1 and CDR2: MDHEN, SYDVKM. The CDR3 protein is CASSLSRGIYQPQHF. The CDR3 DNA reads TGTGCCAGCAGTTTATCGCGAGGGATATATCAGCCCCAGCATTTT.

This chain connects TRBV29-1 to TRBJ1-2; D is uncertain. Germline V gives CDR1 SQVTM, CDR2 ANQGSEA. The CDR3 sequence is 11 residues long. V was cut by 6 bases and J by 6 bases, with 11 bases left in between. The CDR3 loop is CSVEVVDGYTF. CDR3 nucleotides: TGCAGCGTGGAGGTGGTGGATGGCTACACCTTC.

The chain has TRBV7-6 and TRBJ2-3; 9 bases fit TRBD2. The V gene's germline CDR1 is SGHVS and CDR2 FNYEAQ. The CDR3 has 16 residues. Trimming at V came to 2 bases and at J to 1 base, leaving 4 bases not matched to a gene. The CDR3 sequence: CASSLRGGGGTDTQYF. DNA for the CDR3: TGTGCCAGCAGCTTAAGGGGCGGGGGGGGCACAGATACGCAGTATTTT.

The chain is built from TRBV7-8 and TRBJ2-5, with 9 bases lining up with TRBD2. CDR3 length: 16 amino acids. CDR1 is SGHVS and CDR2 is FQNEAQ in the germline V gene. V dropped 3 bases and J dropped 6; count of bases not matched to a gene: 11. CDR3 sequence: CASSLRGGLALQTQYF. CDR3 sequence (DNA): TGTGCCAGCAGCTTGAGAGGGGGACTAGCTCTGCAGACCCAGTACTTC. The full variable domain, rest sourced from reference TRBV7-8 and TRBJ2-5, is GAGVSQSPRYKVAKRGQDVALRCDPISGHVSLFWYQQALGQGPEFLTYFQNEAQLDKSGLPSDRFFAERPEGSVSTLKIQRTQQEDSAVYLCASSLRGGLALQTQYFGPGTRLLVL.

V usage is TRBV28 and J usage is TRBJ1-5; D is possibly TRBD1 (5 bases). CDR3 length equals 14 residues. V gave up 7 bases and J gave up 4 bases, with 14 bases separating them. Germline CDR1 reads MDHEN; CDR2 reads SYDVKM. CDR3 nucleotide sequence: TGTGCCAGCAAACTCCAGGGAAAGAATCAGCCCCAGCATTTT. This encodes CASKLQGKNQPQHF.

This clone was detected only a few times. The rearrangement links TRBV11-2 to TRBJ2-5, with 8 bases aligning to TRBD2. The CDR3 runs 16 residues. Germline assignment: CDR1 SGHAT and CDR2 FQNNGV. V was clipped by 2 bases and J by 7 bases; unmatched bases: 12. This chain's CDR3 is CASSLYPGGRLLTQYF. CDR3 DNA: TGTGCCAGCAGCTTATATCCGGGGGGGCGTTTGTTGACCCAGTACTTC.